This TCR beta chain was sequenced in a study of blood T cell repertoires in COVID-19. Overall study: Acute and convalescent COVID-19 samples came from the United States, Italy and Spain.

V lost 4 bases and J lost 4, with 16 bases in between. This CDR3 has 15 amino acids. CDR1 is SNHLY, CDR2 FYNNEI, per germline. Methods used by the authors: Estimated nucleated cell counts came from reference gene primer amplification. The data were produced by immunoSEQ multiplex PCR, yet TCRdb's version contains in-frame clones alone and is incomplete. V and J calls and clone size are those listed in that table; D and trimming were worked out from the DNA. The sample includes 100,000 to 150,000 clones, 55% to 75% seen only once; the top ten take 1.9%. This chain connects TRBV2 to TRBJ1-2; perhaps TRBD1 as D (6 bases). The clonotype originates from a woman aged 70 to 79 with acute or convalescent COVID-19. The sequenced material came from peripheral blood. DNA of the CDR3: TGTGCCAGCAGTGCCGAGACGACAGGACTCTATGGCTACACCTTC. Encoded protein: CASSAETTGLYGYTF.